One sample yielded the 14 T cell receptor beta chains listed below, sequenced in a study of monozygotic twins with inflammatory bowel disease. Reanalyzing the 5' RACE reads, TCRdb keeps one entry per CDR3 protein, without DNA. The table gives approximately 380,000 distinct CDR3 sequences; the top ten clones make up approximately 2.4% of it. The specimen was blood. These receptors were collected from a human donor with ulcerative colitis or Crohn's disease, or a healthy co-twin of an affected twin (not recorded which).

This chain uses TRBV20-1 with TRBJ2-7; TCRdb names TRBD2, which stays unverified in the absence of DNA. This CDR3 region has 14 residues. In germline, CDR1 is DFQATT, CDR2 SNEGSKA (reference sequence). The CDR3 protein is CSARGAGGFYEQYF.

This sequence joins TRBV28 and TRBJ1-2. This CDR3 spans 12 amino acids. Germline V CDR1 and CDR2: MDHEN, SYDVKM. This CDR3 reads CASSFLDYGYTF.

The chain couples TRBV12-3 or TRBV12-4 to TRBJ1-1. CDR3 size: 13 residues. The CDR3 is CASTWAPLREAFF.

The V call is TRBV5-1, the J call TRBJ1-4; TCRdb picks TRBD1, but there is no DNA to check that call. CDR1 SGHRS and CDR2 YFSETQ come from the germline V gene. The CDR3 runs to 15 residues. Here the CDR3 reads CASSPDFPSSEKLFF. Full variable domain (outside the CDR3, taken from reference TRBV5-1 and TRBJ1-4): KAGVTQTPRYLIKTRGQQVTLSCSPISGHRSVSWYQQTPGQGLQFLFEYFSETQRNKGNFPGRFSGRQFSNSRSEMNVSTLELGDSALYLCASSPDFPSSEKLFFGSGTQLSVL.

V gene TRBV7-8 combines with J gene TRBJ2-1; the D call from TCRdb, TRBD1, cannot be confirmed without DNA. The CDR3 is 15 amino acids. Looked up from germline, CDR1 is SGHVS and CDR2 is FQNEAQ. This CDR3 reads CASSRTRGSGNEQFF.

The gene calls are TRBV20-1 and TRBJ1-1; TCRdb's D call, TRBD1, is unchecked because there is no DNA. The CDR3 loop spans 14 amino acids. Looked up from germline, CDR1 is DFQATT and CDR2 is SNEGSKA (reference sequence). CDR3 loop: CSALEPGGDTEAFF.

The chain couples TRBV7-2 to TRBJ2-7; the TCRdb call, TRBD1, lacks DNA for checking. Germline CDR1 is SGHTA and CDR2 is FQGNSA. The CDR3 loop spans 13 amino acids. This chain's CDR3 is CASSSRDTNPQYF.

This chain links TRBV11-1 with TRBJ2-7; TCRdb proposes TRBD1, but this gene call is untestable without DNA. The CDR3 consists of 15 residues. From germline, CDR1 is SGHAT and CDR2 FQDESV (reference sequence). CDR3 region: CASSLEWDSPYEQYF.

V and J are TRBV29-1 and TRBJ2-3; there is no DNA to check the TCRdb D call of TRBD1. From germline, CDR1 is SQVTM and CDR2 ANQGSEA. CDR3 size: 12 residues. CDR3 in amino acids: CSVNRGTDTQYF.

The chain is built from TRBV9 and TRBJ2-5; TCRdb proposes TRBD1, but this gene call is untestable without DNA. This CDR3 comprises 15 residues. Germline assignment: CDR1 SGDLS and CDR2 YYNGEE. CDR3 region: CASSVNTGTQETQYF.

The rearrangement links TRBV15 to TRBJ1-1. The CDR3 has 15 amino acids. Germline V lookup: CDR1 LNHNV, CDR2 YYDKDF (reference sequence). CDR3 protein: CATREAAFKNTEAFF.

The chain links TRBV12-3 or TRBV12-4 to TRBJ2-2; the D call from TCRdb, TRBD1, cannot be confirmed without DNA. CDR3 length equals 15 residues. CDR3 residues: CASRPSTGHTGELFF.

The chain carries TRBV20-1 and TRBJ2-2; there is no DNA to check the TCRdb D call of TRBD1. The germline CDR1 and CDR2 sequences are DFQATT and SNEGSKA (reference sequence). CDR3 length: 15 amino acids. CDR3 loop: CSARGDRVSTGELFF.

The V gene is TRBV3-1, the J gene TRBJ2-1; TCRdb outputs TRBD1, but without DNA this stays unchecked. The CDR3 has 14 amino acids. Germline V gene sequence: CDR1 LGHDT, CDR2 YNNKEL (reference sequence). CDR3 residues: CASSQVGLGDEQFF.